These T cell receptor beta chains were read from a single sample in a study of blood T cell repertoires in COVID-19. Here immunoSEQ multiplex PCR was the method, and the copy in TCRdb shows in-frame clones only, minus some. This sample yields 200,000 to 300,000 clones, of which around 89% are seen a single time; 3.5% to 4.5% belongs to the top ten. Sample: PBMCs or T cells enriched from blood (not recorded which). Every receptor here comes from a young woman who had recovered from COVID-19. Each CDR3 is given with its conserved first and last residue. The order of the fields is V gene, D gene, clone size, J gene, CDR3 protein, CDR3 DNA. The D gene is left open where the match is weak. Expanded clones are given a class, and other clones once, few, many or no size at all.

TRBV28	TRBD2	-	TRBJ2-7	CASSTPSAGVISFGLGQYF	TGTGCCAGCAGTACACCCTCAGCGGGAGTGATTTCTTTCGGACTAGGGCAGTACTTC
TRBV27	-	once	TRBJ2-3	CASSLLNTDTQYF	TGTGCCAGCAGTCTCTTAAACACAGATACGCAGTATTTT
TRBV10-3	TRBD1	few	TRBJ1-1	CAISGPRQGMNTEAFF	TGTGCCATCAGTGGACCACGACAGGGGATGAACACTGAAGCTTTCTTT
TRBV7-3	-	-	TRBJ1-6	CASSTGGQSPLHF	TGTGCCAGCAGCACCGGAGGGCAGTCACCCCTCCACTTT
TRBV5-4	-	-	TRBJ2-6	CASSRQARTGANVLTF	TGTGCCAGCAGCCGACAGGCCCGAACTGGGGCCAACGTCCTGACTTTC
TRBV7-9	TRBD2	-	TRBJ2-1	CASSLGGVAGEGEQFF	TGTGCCAGCAGCTTAGGAGGGGTAGCGGGAGAAGGGGAGCAGTTCTTC
TRBV6-5	-	-	TRBJ2-7	CASSLDRPLEQYF	TGTGCCAGCAGTTTGGACAGACCCCTCGAGCAGTACTTC
TRBV29-1	-	once	TRBJ2-1	CSVGTTLGNEQFF	TGCAGCGTTGGGACTACTTTGGGGAATGAGCAGTTCTTC
TRBV5-5	-	-	TRBJ1-3	CASSPVSNSGNTIYF	TGTGCCAGCAGCCCGGTTTCGAACTCTGGAAACACCATATATTTT
TRBV28	TRBD2	-	TRBJ2-1	CASSPGTSGTNEQFF	TGTGCCAGCAGCCCCGGGACTAGCGGGACGAATGAGCAGTTCTTC
TRBV5-4	-	-	TRBJ2-1	CASSLSYNEQFF	TGTGCCAGCAGCTTGTCTTACAATGAGCAGTTCTTC